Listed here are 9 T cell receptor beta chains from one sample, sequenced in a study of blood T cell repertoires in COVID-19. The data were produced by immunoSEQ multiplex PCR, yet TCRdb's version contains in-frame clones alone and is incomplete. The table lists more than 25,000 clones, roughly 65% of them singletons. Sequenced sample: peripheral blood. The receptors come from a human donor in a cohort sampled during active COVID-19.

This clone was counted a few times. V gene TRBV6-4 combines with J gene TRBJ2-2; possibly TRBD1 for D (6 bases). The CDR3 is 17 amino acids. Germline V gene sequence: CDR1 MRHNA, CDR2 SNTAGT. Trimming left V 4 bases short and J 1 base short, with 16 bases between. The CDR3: CASSVWWGRGNTGELFF. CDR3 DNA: TGTGCCAGCAGTGTCTGGTGGGGGCGCGGGAACACCGGGGAGCTGTTTTTT.

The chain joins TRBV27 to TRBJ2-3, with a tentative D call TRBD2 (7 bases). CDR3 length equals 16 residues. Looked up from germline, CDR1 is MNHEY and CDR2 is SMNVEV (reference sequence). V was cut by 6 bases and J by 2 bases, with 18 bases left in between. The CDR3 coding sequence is TGTGCCAGCAGACTTCTGAGGGGGGGCAACACAGATACGCAGTATTTT. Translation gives CASRLLRGGNTDTQYF.

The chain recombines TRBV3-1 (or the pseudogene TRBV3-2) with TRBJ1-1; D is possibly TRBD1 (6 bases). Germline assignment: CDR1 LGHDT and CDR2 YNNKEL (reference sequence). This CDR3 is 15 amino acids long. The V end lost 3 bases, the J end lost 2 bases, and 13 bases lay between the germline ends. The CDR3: CASSHKGGGNTEAFF. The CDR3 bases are TGTGCCAGCAGCCATAAGGGAGGGGGAAACACTGAAGCTTTCTTT.

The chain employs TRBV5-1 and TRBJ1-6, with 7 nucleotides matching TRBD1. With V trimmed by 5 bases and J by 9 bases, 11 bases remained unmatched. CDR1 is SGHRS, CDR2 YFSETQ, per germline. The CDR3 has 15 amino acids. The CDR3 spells CASSLGGQESSPLHF. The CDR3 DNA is TGCGCCAGCAGTTTAGGAGGACAGGAAAGTTCACCCCTCCACTTT.

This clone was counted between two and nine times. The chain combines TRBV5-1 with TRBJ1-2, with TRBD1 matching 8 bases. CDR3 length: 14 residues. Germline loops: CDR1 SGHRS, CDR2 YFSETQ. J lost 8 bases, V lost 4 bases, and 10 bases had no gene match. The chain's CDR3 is CASSPGQGMGGYTF. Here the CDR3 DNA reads TGCGCCAGCAGCCCAGGACAGGGAATGGGAGGCTACACCTTC.

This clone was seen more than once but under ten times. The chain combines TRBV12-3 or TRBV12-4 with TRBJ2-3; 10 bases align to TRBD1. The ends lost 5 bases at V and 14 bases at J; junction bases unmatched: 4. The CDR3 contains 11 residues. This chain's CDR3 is CASSPGQGMYF. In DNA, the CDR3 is TGTGCCAGCAGTCCGGGACAGGGGATGTATTTT.

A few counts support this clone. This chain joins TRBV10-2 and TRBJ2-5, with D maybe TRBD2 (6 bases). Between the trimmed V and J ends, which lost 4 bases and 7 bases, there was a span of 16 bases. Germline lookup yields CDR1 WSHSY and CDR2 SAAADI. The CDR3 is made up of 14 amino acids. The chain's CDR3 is CASSAGGTVGTQYF. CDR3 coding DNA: TGCGCCAGCAGTGCTGGCGGGACGGTGGGGACCCAGTACTTC.

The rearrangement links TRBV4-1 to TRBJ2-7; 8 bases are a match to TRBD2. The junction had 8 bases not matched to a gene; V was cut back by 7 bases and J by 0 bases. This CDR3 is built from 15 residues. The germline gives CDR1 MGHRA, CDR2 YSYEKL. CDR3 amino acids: CASNPVAGPSYEQYF. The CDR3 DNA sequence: TGCGCCAGCAATCCCGTAGCGGGGCCCTCCTACGAGCAGTACTTC.

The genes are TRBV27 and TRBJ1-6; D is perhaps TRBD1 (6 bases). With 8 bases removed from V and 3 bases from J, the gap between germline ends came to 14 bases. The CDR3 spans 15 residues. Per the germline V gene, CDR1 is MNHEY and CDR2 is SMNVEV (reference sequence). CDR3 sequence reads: CASLDSNLYNSPLHF. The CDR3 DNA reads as TGTGCCAGCTTGGACAGCAACCTCTATAATTCACCCCTCCACTTT.